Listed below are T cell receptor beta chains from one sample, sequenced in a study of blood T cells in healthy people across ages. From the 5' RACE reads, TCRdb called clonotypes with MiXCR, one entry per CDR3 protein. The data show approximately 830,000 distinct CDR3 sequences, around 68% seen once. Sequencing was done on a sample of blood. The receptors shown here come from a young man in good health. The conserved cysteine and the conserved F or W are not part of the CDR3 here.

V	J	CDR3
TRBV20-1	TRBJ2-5	SAKKGETQY
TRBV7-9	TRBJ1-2	ASSLARGGSSGYT
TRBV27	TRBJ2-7	ASSSSGTGTVEQY
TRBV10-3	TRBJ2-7	AISGGTGGILSYEQY
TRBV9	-	ASSVDGTTYEQY
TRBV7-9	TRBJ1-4	ASSPSRGQGEKLF
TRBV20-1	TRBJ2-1	SVSGTWDEQF
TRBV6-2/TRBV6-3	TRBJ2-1	ASKLPGGSPYNEQF
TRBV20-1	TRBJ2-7	SASIVTATFSYEQY
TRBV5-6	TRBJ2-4	ASSPPGSLAKNIQY
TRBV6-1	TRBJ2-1	ASRAPTSGGSEQF
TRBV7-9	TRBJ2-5	ASSLTGLYQETQY